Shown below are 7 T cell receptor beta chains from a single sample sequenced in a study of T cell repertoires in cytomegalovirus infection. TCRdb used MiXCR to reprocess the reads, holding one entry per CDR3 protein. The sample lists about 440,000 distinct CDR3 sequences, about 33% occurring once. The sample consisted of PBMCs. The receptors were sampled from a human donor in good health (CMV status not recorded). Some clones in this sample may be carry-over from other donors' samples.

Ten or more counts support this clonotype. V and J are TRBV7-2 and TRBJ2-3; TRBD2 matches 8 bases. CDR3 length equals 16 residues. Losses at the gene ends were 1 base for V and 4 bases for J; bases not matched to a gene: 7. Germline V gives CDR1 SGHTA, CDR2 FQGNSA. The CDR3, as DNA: TGTGCCAGCAGCTTAGGGGCGGGGGGAGTTGCAGATACGCAGTATTTT. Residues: CASSLGAGGVADTQYF. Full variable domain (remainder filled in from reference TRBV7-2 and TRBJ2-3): GAGVSQSPSNKVTEKGKDVELRCDPISGHTALYWYRQSLGQGLEFLIYFQGNSAPDKSGLPSDRFSAERTGGSVSTLTIQRTQQEDSAVYLCASSLGAGGVADTQYFGPGTRLTVL.

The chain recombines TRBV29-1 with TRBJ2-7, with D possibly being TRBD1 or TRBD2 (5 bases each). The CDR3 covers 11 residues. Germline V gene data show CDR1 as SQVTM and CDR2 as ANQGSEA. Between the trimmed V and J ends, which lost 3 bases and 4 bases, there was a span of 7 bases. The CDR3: CSVERGYEQYF. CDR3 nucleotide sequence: TGCAGCGTTGAGAGGGGATACGAGCAGTACTTC.

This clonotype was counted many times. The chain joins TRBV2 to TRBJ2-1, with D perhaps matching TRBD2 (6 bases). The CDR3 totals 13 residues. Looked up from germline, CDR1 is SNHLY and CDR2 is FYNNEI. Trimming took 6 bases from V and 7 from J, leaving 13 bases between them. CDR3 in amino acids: CASRPGTLNEQFF. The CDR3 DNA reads TGTGCCAGCAGACCCGGGACTTTAAATGAGCAGTTCTTC.

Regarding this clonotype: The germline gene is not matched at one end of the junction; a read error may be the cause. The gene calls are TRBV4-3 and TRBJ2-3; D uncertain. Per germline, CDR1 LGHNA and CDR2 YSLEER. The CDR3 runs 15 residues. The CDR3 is CASIQDGLNTDTQYF. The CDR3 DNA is TGCGCCAGCATCCAAGATGGGCTAAACACAGATACGCAGTATTTT.

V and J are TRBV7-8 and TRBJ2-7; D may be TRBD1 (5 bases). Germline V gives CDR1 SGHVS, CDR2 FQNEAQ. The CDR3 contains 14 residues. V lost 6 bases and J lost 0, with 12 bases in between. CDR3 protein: CASRGPDTSYEQYF. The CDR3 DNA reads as TGTGCCAGCAGAGGTCCGGACACCTCCTACGAGCAGTACTTC. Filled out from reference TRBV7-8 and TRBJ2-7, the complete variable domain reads GAGVSQSPRYKVAKRGQDVALRCDPISGHVSLFWYQQALGQGPEFLTYFQNEAQLDKSGLPSDRFFAERPEGSVSTLKIQRTQQEDSAVYLCASRGPDTSYEQYFGPGTRLTVT.

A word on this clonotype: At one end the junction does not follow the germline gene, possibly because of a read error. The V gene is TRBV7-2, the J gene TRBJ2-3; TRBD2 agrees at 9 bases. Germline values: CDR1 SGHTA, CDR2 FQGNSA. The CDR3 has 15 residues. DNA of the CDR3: TGTGACAGCAGCTTATTGGGCGGGGGGGCCTATACGCAGTATTTT. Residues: CDSSLLGGGAYTQYF.

The CDR3 region is CASSRGSGSSYNEQFF. Written as DNA, the CDR3 is TGTGCCAGCAGCCGGGGATCCGGGAGCTCCTACAATGAGCAGTTCTTC. This chain links TRBV11-2 with TRBJ2-1, with D possibly TRBD2 on 6 matching bases. From germline, CDR1 is SGHAT and CDR2 FQNNGV. The CDR3 extends over 16 amino acids. Trimming cost V 5 bases and J 0 bases, with 14 bases left between them.